These T cell receptor beta chains were read from a single sample in a study of breast tumors, draining lymph nodes, adjacent tissues. TCRdb fed the multiplex PCR reads into MiXCR, producing one record per CDR3 protein. The sample gives approximately 300,000 distinct CDR3 sequences, under 35% of which show up once; around 1.1% is in the top ten. The sequenced sample consisted of axillary lymph node tissue. These receptors came from a female donor with breast cancer. Some clones in this sample may be carry-over from other donors' samples. Each CDR3 is given with its conserved first and last residue.

V gene: TRBV10-1; CDR3 length: 17; J gene: TRBJ2-3; CDR3 protein: CAISGLAGRGATDTQYF
V gene: TRBV9; CDR3 length: 14; J gene: TRBJ1-3; CDR3 protein: CASSAAGGGNTIYF
V gene: TRBV25-1; CDR3 length: 13; J gene: TRBJ2-3; CDR3 protein: CASRVDRGDTQYF
V gene: TRBV6-5; CDR3 length: 13; J gene: TRBJ2-4; CDR3 protein: CASSHSRENIQYF
V gene: TRBV7-6; CDR3 length: 15; J gene: TRBJ2-7; CDR3 protein: CASSSGTSGRYEQYF
V gene: TRBV10-3; CDR3 length: 16; J gene: TRBJ2-3; CDR3 protein: CAITRTSGRGTDTQYF
V gene: TRBV28; CDR3 length: 13; J gene: TRBJ1-5; CDR3 protein: CASSFTPNQPQHF
V gene: TRBV9; CDR3 length: 15; J gene: TRBJ2-2; CDR3 protein: CASSVGGAGVRELFF
V gene: TRBV6-1; CDR3 length: 15; J gene: TRBJ1-5; CDR3 protein: CASSVGSSGTWPQHF
V gene: TRBV7-2; CDR3 length: 16; J gene: TRBJ1-3; CDR3 protein: CASSTRAGGVGNTIYF
V gene: TRBV12-5; CDR3 length: 12; J gene: TRBJ2-7; CDR3 protein: CASVQGHYEQYF
V gene: TRBV5-1; CDR3 length: 12; J gene: TRBJ2-5; CDR3 protein: CAGTKREETQYF
V gene: TRBV29-1; CDR3 length: 11; J gene: TRBJ1-1; CDR3 protein: CSVRRESEAFF
V gene: TRBV7-3; CDR3 length: 15; J gene: TRBJ1-4; CDR3 protein: CASSTSDSLNEKLFF
V gene: TRBV9; CDR3 length: 18; J gene: TRBJ1-3; CDR3 protein: CARSQGRITSYSGNTIYF
V gene: TRBV6-1; CDR3 length: 14; J gene: TRBJ2-3; CDR3 protein: CASSRTTPTDTQYF
V gene: TRBV6-5; CDR3 length: 14; J gene: TRBJ1-2; CDR3 protein: CASRTFGAAYGYTF
V gene: TRBV6-1; CDR3 length: 15; J gene: TRBJ2-1; CDR3 protein: CASREDYSSYNEQFF
V gene: TRBV6-2/TRBV6-3; CDR3 length: 13; J gene: TRBJ2-5; CDR3 protein: CASSYQRVTTEVF
V gene: TRBV24-1; CDR3 length: 14; J gene: TRBJ2-3; CDR3 protein: CATSDPGQGHTQYF
V gene: TRBV2; CDR3 length: 15; J gene: TRBJ2-7; CDR3 protein: CASRMGQAMAYEWYF
V gene: TRBV7-9; CDR3 length: 15; J gene: TRBJ2-1; CDR3 protein: CAIDGGVAGYNEQFF
V gene: TRBV7-9; CDR3 length: 15; J gene: TRBJ1-6; CDR3 protein: CASSLGGGADSPLHF
V gene: TRBV30; CDR3 length: 13; J gene: TRBJ2-7; CDR3 protein: CAWSWGRAYEQYF
V gene: TRBV3-1; CDR3 length: 17; J gene: TRBJ2-3; CDR3 protein: CASSQAYPGLAGDTQYF
V gene: TRBV20-1; CDR3 length: 18; J gene: TRBJ2-1; CDR3 protein: CSARDHQSSRLAGNEQFF
V gene: TRBV20-1; CDR3 length: 16; J gene: TRBJ2-7; CDR3 protein: CSAFTSDRGGSYEQYF
V gene: TRBV24-1; CDR3 length: 17; J gene: TRBJ2-7; CDR3 protein: CATSDLTVTSLRNEQYF
V gene: TRBV6-4; CDR3 length: 14; J gene: TRBJ2-3; CDR3 protein: CASRRTTNTDTQYF
V gene: TRBV12-3/TRBV12-4; CDR3 length: 15; J gene: TRBJ2-3; CDR3 protein: CVSTPGQGWTDTQYF
V gene: TRBV2; CDR3 length: 12; J gene: TRBJ1-4; CDR3 protein: CASSGGYEKLFF
V gene: TRBV5-1; CDR3 length: 15; J gene: TRBJ2-5; CDR3 protein: CASSLTGPLGETQYF
V gene: TRBV7-8; CDR3 length: 15; J gene: TRBJ1-5; CDR3 protein: CASSLEPRGDQPQHF
V gene: TRBV24-1; CDR3 length: 14; J gene: TRBJ2-1; CDR3 protein: CATSVSSGINEQFF
V gene: TRBV12-3/TRBV12-4; CDR3 length: 14; J gene: TRBJ2-7; CDR3 protein: CASSFRDRGGEQYF
V gene: TRBV6-5; CDR3 length: 14; J gene: TRBJ1-5; CDR3 protein: CASSRDRENIPQHF
V gene: TRBV5-4; CDR3 length: 14; J gene: TRBJ2-7; CDR3 protein: CASSSLEGGYEQYF
V gene: TRBV24-1; CDR3 length: 15; J gene: TRBJ2-3; CDR3 protein: CATGETQGGADTQYF
V gene: TRBV5-8; CDR3 length: 14; J gene: TRBJ2-3; CDR3 protein: CASSLPGSTDTQYF
V gene: TRBV7-2; CDR3 length: 17; J gene: TRBJ2-5; CDR3 protein: CASSLGGGSGRRETQYF
V gene: TRBV10-3; CDR3 length: 14; J gene: TRBJ2-1; CDR3 protein: CAITEGLAVNEQFF
V gene: TRBV6-1; CDR3 length: 15; J gene: TRBJ1-5; CDR3 protein: CASTLREGSDQPQHF
V gene: TRBV7-9; CDR3 length: 14; J gene: TRBJ2-7; CDR3 protein: CASLLAGGSGEQYF
V gene: TRBV9; CDR3 length: 17; J gene: TRBJ2-3; CDR3 protein: CASSVGAGDSDTDTQYF
V gene: TRBV5-1; CDR3 length: 16; J gene: TRBJ2-5; CDR3 protein: CASSPWGAGDQETQYF
V gene: TRBV2; CDR3 length: 16; J gene: TRBJ2-3; CDR3 protein: CASSEQGLALNNEQYF